Sequencing of this T cell receptor beta chain was carried out in a study of cytomegalovirus exposure and HLA in healthy donors. This CDR3 has 17 residues. Per the germline V gene, CDR1 is LGHNA and CDR2 is YSLEER. Losses at the gene ends were 0 bases for V and 7 bases for J; bases not matched to a gene: 11. Points from the study as a whole: First-cohort TCR clusters tended to co-occur in the roughly 130 validation repertoires, a later analysis found. The listing of 150 to 200 TCR beta chains classed them as cytomegalovirus-associated. Generally TCR sequences proved uncommon, though certain public TCRs appeared in numerous donors.

Clones were read by immunoSEQ multiplex PCR, and TCRdb kept only the in-frame ones, dropping some. The repertoire holds more than 100,000 clones, with 88% as singletons. An approximately 120-subject validation cohort, separate from the approximately 690-subject first cohort, supplied the donors. As regards this clone: Its antigen is as yet unknown.

The genes are TRBV4-3 and TRBJ2-1; 8 bases are a match to TRBD2. Material for sequencing was PBMCs. The TCR was taken from a woman between 18 and 29 years old in good health and CMV-seropositive. CDR3 loop: CASSQDVWSGSTNEQFF. For the CDR3, the DNA is TGCGCCAGCAGCCAAGATGTTTGGAGCGGGAGTACGAATGAGCAGTTCTTC.